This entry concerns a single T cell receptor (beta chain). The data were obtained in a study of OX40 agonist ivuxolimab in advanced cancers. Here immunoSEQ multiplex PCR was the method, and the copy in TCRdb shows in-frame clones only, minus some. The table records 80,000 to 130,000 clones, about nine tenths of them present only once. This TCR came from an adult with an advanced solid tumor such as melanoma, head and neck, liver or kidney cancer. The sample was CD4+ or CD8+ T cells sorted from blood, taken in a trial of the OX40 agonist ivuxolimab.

CDR3 loop: CASSTRDRGVNAEAFF. For the CDR3, the DNA is TGTGCCAGCAGCACCCGGGACAGGGGGGTAAACGCTGAAGCTTTCTTT. The chain combines TRBV7-9 with TRBJ1-1; TRBD1 agrees at 11 bases. Germline loops: CDR1 SEHNR, CDR2 FQNEAQ (reference sequence). V was pared by 5 bases and J by 6 bases, with 11 bases of the junction left unmatched. The CDR3 contains 16 residues. Using reference TRBV7-9 and TRBJ1-1 for the parts outside the CDR3, the full variable domain is DTGVSQNPRHKITKRGQNVTFRCDPISEHNRLYWYRQTLGQGPEFLTYFQNEAQLEKSRLLSDRFSAERPKGSFSTLEIQRTEQGDSAMYLCASSTRDRGVNAEAFFGQGTRLTVV.